Listed below are T cell receptor beta chains from one sample, sequenced in a study of blood T cells in healthy people across ages. TCRdb reprocessed the 5' RACE reads via MiXCR and lists one record per CDR3 protein. Of hundreds of thousands of distinct CDR3 sequences listed, around 50% are singletons. The sequenced sample was blood. These receptors were taken from an older man in good health. CDR3s include the opening cysteine and the closing phenylalanine or tryptophan. The order of the fields is clone size, J gene, D gene, V gene, CDR3 protein, CDR3 DNA. The D gene is left open where the match is weak. Expanded clones are given a class, and other clones once, few, many or no size at all.

few	TRBJ2-5	TRBD2	TRBV11-1	CASSLSRSGGRQETQYF	TGTGCCAGCAGCTTAAGTCGTTCGGGAGGGCGGCAAGAGACCCAGTACTTC
-	TRBJ2-3	-	TRBV7-2	CASSPDREYTQYF	TGTGCCAGCAGCCCCGATCGGGAATATACGCAGTATTTT
once	TRBJ2-1	TRBD2	TRBV14	CASSQDTLAGGYEQFF	TGTGCCAGCAGCCAAGATACACTAGCGGGAGGTTATGAGCAGTTCTTC
few	TRBJ2-7	-	TRBV11-3	CASSSNEYEQYF	TGTGCCAGCAGCTCAAACGAATACGAGCAGTACTTC
-	TRBJ2-1	TRBD2	TRBV29-1	CSGAKPAGIYNEQFF	TGCAGCGGGGCCAAGCCAGCGGGGATCTACAATGAGCAGTTCTTC
many	TRBJ1-2	-	TRBV7-2	CASSPAPGVEGPYGYTF	TGTGCCAGCAGCCCCGCCCCCGGAGTGGAGGGGCCCTATGGCTACACCTTC
-	TRBJ1-2	-	TRBV6-6	CASSYYSEYGYTF	TGTGCCAGCAGTTACTACAGCGAGTATGGCTACACCTTC
-	TRBJ2-7	TRBD2	TRBV7-2	CASSPLAGEYNEQYF	TGTGCCAGCAGCCCACTAGCGGGAGAGTACAATGAGCAGTACTTC
once	TRBJ1-5	-	TRBV7-9	CASSLASEPQHF	TGTGCCAGCAGCTTAGCTTCGGAGCCCCAGCATTTT
few	TRBJ2-4	-	TRBV20-1	CSAPLAANIQYF	TGCAGTGCTCCCTTAGCCGCAAACATTCAGTACTTC
-	TRBJ2-7	TRBD1	TRBV9	CASSQGGNSYEQYF	TGTGCCAGCAGCCAAGGGGGCAACTCCTACGAGCAGTACTTC
few	TRBJ2-1	TRBD2	TRBV6-2/TRBV6-3	CASNQGTSLGEQFF	TGTGCCAGCAATCAAGGGACTAGCTTGGGTGAGCAGTTCTTC
-	TRBJ2-7	TRBD1	TRBV10-3	CAIRGQGPYYEQYF	TGTGCCATCAGAGGACAGGGACCCTACTACGAGCAGTACTTC
-	TRBJ2-5	TRBD2	TRBV20-1	CSARWLAGGVQETQYF	TGCAGTGCTAGGTGGCTAGCGGGAGGAGTTCAAGAGACCCAGTACTTC
few	TRBJ1-5	-	TRBV7-2	CASSSQTGSNQPQHF	TGTGCCAGCAGCTCTCAAACAGGGTCCAATCAGCCCCAGCATTTT
-	TRBJ2-5	-	TRBV7-2	CASSFHGQETQYF	TGTGCCAGCAGCTTCCATGGGCAAGAGACCCAGTACTTC
-	TRBJ2-3	-	TRBV29-1	CSVEVGEAGPPRDTQYF	TGCAGCGTTGAAGTAGGGGAAGCCGGCCCCCCCAGAGATACGCAGTATTTT
many	TRBJ2-1	-	TRBV5-1	CASSPDGNNEQFF	TGCGCCAGCAGCCCGGACGGAAACAATGAGCAGTTCTTC
-	TRBJ2-5	-	TRBV7-9	CVSSLASTVIGETQYF	TGTGTCAGCAGCTTAGCGTCAACGGTCATCGGAGAGACCCAGTACTTC
few	TRBJ1-6	-	TRBV30	CAWSWSDVNSPLHF	TGTGCCTGGAGTTGGTCAGACGTAAATTCACCCCTCCACTTT
few	TRBJ2-4	TRBD1	TRBV20-1	CSARGTGENIQYF	TGCAGTGCTAGGGGGACAGGGGAAAACATTCAGTACTTC
few	TRBJ2-3	-	TRBV10-3	CAISAGTGTDTQYF	TGTGCCATCAGTGCCGGGACTGGCACAGATACGCAGTATTTT
few	TRBJ2-2	TRBD1	TRBV4-2	CASSRLGQGTGELFF	TGTGCCAGCAGCCGCCTCGGACAGGGGACCGGGGAGCTGTTTTTT
-	TRBJ2-1	-	TRBV7-2	CASTEFRYNEQFF	TGTGCCAGCACTGAATTTAGATACAATGAGCAGTTCTTC
-	TRBJ2-7	TRBD2	TRBV2	CASRGGTSGAYEQYF	TGTGCCAGCAGGGGAGGGACTAGCGGGGCCTACGAGCAGTACTTC
-	TRBJ2-1	-	TRBV20-1	CSARGVLLNYNEQFF	TGCAGTGCTAGAGGGGTTCTTCTAAACTACAATGAGCAGTTCTTC
-	TRBJ2-7	TRBD2	TRBV27	CASSYGRASGRVACEQYF	TGTGCCAGCAGTTATGGCCGGGCTAGCGGAAGAGTCGCTTGCGAGCAGTACTTC
-	TRBJ2-1	TRBD2	TRBV9	CASARPQGLANEQFF	TGTGCCAGCGCTCGCCCCCAAGGACTAGCAAATGAGCAGTTCTTC
-	TRBJ2-1	-	TRBV5-1	CASSSQGVGISNEQFF	TGCGCCAGCAGTTCCCAAGGGGTCGGAATCTCCAATGAGCAGTTCTTC
-	TRBJ2-7	-	TRBV27	CASSLTWNSEQYF	TGTGCCAGCAGTCTGACGTGGAATAGCGAGCAGTACTTC
few	TRBJ2-2	-	TRBV6-2/TRBV6-3	CASSFPRDTGELFF	TGTGCCAGCAGTTTTCCAAGGGACACCGGGGAGCTGTTTTTT
few	TRBJ2-3	-	TRBV10-3	CAISERSDTDTQYF	TGTGCCATCAGTGAACGGTCCGACACAGATACGCAGTATTTT
-	TRBJ2-7	-	TRBV21-1	CASSKDRGLGSYEQYF	TGTGCCAGCAGCAAAGATAGGGGCTTGGGCTCCTACGAGCAGTACTTC
-	TRBJ2-5	TRBD2	TRBV29-1	CSVDKDSGGAPETQYF	TGCAGCGTGGACAAGGATAGCGGGGGGGCTCCAGAGACCCAGTACTTC
-	TRBJ2-7	-	TRBV5-1	CASSTTIGPYEQYF	TGCGCCAGCAGCACTACAATTGGCCCCTACGAGCAGTACTTC
few	TRBJ2-3	TRBD2	TRBV6-4	CASSPTGLAGADTQYF	TGTGCCAGCAGTCCGACTGGACTAGCGGGAGCAGATACGCAGTATTTT
-	TRBJ2-1	-	TRBV6-2/TRBV6-3	CASNPGRVGEQFF	TGTGCCAGCAATCCGGGACGGGTGGGTGAGCAGTTCTTC
-	TRBJ2-7	TRBD2	TRBV27	CASSSLSGTSYNEQYF	TGTGCCAGCAGCTCCCTTAGCGGGACATCCTACAATGAGCAGTACTTC
few	TRBJ2-1	-	TRBV15	CATSRILGPSYNEQFF	TGTGCCACCAGTCGAATTTTAGGGCCGTCCTACAATGAGCAGTTCTTC
-	TRBJ1-1	-	TRBV29-1	CSVVVNTEAFF	TGCAGCGTTGTAGTGAACACTGAAGCTTTCTTT
many	TRBJ2-1	TRBD2	TRBV28	CASLTGGPLYEQFF	TGTGCCAGCCTGACGGGAGGGCCATTGTATGAGCAGTTCTTC
-	TRBJ2-5	-	TRBV7-2	CASSLAGYQETQYF	TGTGCCAGCAGCTTAGCGGGGTATCAAGAGACCCAGTACTTC
once	TRBJ2-5	TRBD1	TRBV10-3	CAISEPTTGPNDEQYF	TGTGCCATCAGTGAGCCAACGACAGGGCCTAATGATGAGCAGTACTTC
-	TRBJ2-1	-	TRBV28	CASSSPLAQRLNEQFF	TGTGCCAGCAGTTCCCCCCTCGCGCAACGGCTCAATGAGCAGTTCTTC
-	TRBJ2-1	TRBD2	TRBV5-1	CASSLGLAGVFHEQFF	TGCGCCAGCAGCTTGGGACTAGCGGGAGTTTTCCATGAGCAGTTCTTC
-	TRBJ2-4	-	TRBV4-1	CASSLTWGVLEQYF	TGCGCCAGCAGCCTGACTTGGGGGGTATTGGAGCAGTACTTC
few	TRBJ1-1	-	TRBV7-3	CASSPLPGRNTEAFF	TGTGCCAGCAGCCCATTACCCGGGCGGAACACTGAAGCTTTCTTT
few	TRBJ2-1	-	TRBV20-1	CSANAGTYNEQFF	TGCAGTGCTAATGCGGGGACCTACAATGAGCAGTTCTTC
-	TRBJ1-2	-	TRBV2	CAITEGRGYGYTF	TGTGCCATCACCGAAGGAAGGGGCTATGGCTACACCTTC
-	TRBJ2-1	-	TRBV11-2	CASSLGTGTHNEQFF	TGTGCCAGCAGCTTGGGTACCGGGACCCACAATGAGCAGTTCTTC
-	TRBJ2-3	TRBD2	TRBV11-2	CASSLFFRGLAGYKGRTDTQYF	TGTGCCAGCAGCTTATTCTTTCGGGGACTAGCGGGATATAAGGGACGCACAGATACGCAGTATTTT